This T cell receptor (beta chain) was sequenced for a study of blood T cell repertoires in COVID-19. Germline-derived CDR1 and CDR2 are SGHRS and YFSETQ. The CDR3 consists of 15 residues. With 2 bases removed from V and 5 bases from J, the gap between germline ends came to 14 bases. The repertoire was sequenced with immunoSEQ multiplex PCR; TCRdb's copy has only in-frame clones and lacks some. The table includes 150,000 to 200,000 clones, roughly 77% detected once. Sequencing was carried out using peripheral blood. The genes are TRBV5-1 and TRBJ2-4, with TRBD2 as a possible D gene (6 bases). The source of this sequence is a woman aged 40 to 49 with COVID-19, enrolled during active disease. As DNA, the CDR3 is TGCGCCAGCAGCTTTTACGGTTGGAGGGAAAACATTCAGTACTTC. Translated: CASSFYGWRENIQYF.